One sample yielded the 12 T cell receptor beta chains listed below, sequenced in a study of shared clonotypes between healthy human individuals. Assay: immunoSEQ multiplex PCR; the TCRdb copy retains only in-frame clones and omits some. The sample carries 2,500,000 or so clones, 90% to 95% recorded once. Sequencing was performed on naive CD4+ T cells sorted from blood. The subset was: CD45RA+ positively selected. The source of these receptors is a man between 18 and 35 years old in good health.

J is TRBJ1-5 and V is TRBV6-5; maybe TRBD1 (6 bases). V was clipped by 10 bases and J by 0 bases, with 13 bases between them. The CDR3 has 14 residues. CDR1 is MNHEY and CDR2 is SVGAGI in the germline V gene. This chain's CDR3 is CATRGQNSNQPQHF. As DNA, the CDR3 is TGTGCCACCCGGGGGCAAAATAGCAATCAGCCCCAGCATTTT.

The chain joins TRBV18 to TRBJ2-6; tentative D call: TRBD1 (7 bases). The ends were cut back, 2 bases at V and 10 bases at J, with 12 bases in the middle. CDR3 length: 14 residues. Germline V gene lookup returns CDR1 KGHSH and CDR2 LQKENI. CDR3 in amino acids: CASSPETGRNVLTF. CDR3 nucleotide sequence: TGTGCCAGCTCACCAGAGACAGGGAGGAACGTCCTGACTTTC. Filled out from reference TRBV18 and TRBJ2-6, the complete variable domain reads NAGVMQNPRHLVRRRGQEARLRCSPMKGHSHVYWYRQLPEEGLKFMVYLQKENIIDESGMPKERFSAEFPKEGPSILRIQQVVRGDSAAYFCASSPETGRNVLTFGAGSRLTVL.

This chain links TRBV7-9 with TRBJ2-2; perhaps TRBD1 as D (5 bases). V dropped 1 base and J dropped 1 base, with 10 bases sitting between them. Germline values: CDR1 SEHNR, CDR2 FQNEAQ (reference sequence). The length of the CDR3 is 16 residues. The CDR3 protein is CASSLGQGMNTGELFF. The CDR3 nucleotides are TGTGCCAGCAGCTTAGGGCAGGGTATGAACACCGGGGAGCTGTTTTTT.

This clone was recorded once. The rearrangement links TRBV5-6 to TRBJ1-1, with D hard to call. Germline V gives CDR1 SGHDT, CDR2 YYEEEE. CDR3 length: 13 amino acids. The germline V and J ends were trimmed by 4 bases and 4 bases, with 11 bases remaining between them. CDR3 nucleotides: TGTGCCAGCAGCCCTACAGTTAGCACTGAAGCTTTCTTT. It specifies CASSPTVSTEAFF.

The chain recombines TRBV15 with TRBJ1-2; D remains unclear. Germline values: CDR1 LNHNV, CDR2 YYDKDF (reference sequence). The CDR3 is 13 amino acids. The ends were cut back, 0 bases at V and 5 bases at J, with 7 bases in the middle. CDR3 coding DNA: TGTGCCACCAGCAGAGACGGGCAGTATGGCTACACCTTC. It is translated as CATSRDGQYGYTF.

Points on this clone: The sample has other DNA sequences that encode this CDR3 too. The chain is built from TRBV7-9 and TRBJ2-3; the D is unclear. The V gene lost 0 bases and the J gene lost 2 bases, with 6 bases spanning the gap. This CDR3 spans 14 amino acids. Per germline, CDR1 SEHNR and CDR2 FQNEAQ (reference sequence). The CDR3 region is CASSLAGPTDTQYF. Here the CDR3 DNA reads TGTGCCAGCAGCTTAGCTGGGCCCACAGATACGCAGTATTTT. Full variable domain (outside the CDR3, taken from reference TRBV7-9 and TRBJ2-3): DTGVSQNPRHKITKRGQNVTFRCDPISEHNRLYWYRQTLGQGPEFLTYFQNEAQLEKSRLLSDRFSAERPKGSFSTLEIQRTEQGDSAMYLCASSLAGPTDTQYFGPGTRLTVL.

The chain carries TRBV18 and TRBJ2-3, with 11 bases matching TRBD2. The CDR3 contains 16 residues. Trimming removed 4 bases from V and 1 base from J; junction bases left unmatched: 4. CDR1 KGHSH and CDR2 LQKENI come from the germline V gene. CDR3 sequence (DNA): TGTGCCAGCTCACTAACGACTAGCGGGGGCACAGATACGCAGTATTTT. This translates into CASSLTTSGGTDTQYF.

V usage is TRBV29-1 and J usage is TRBJ1-4; a weak D match, TRBD1 (5 bases). This CDR3 comprises 14 residues. V gave up 1 base and J gave up 7 bases, with 13 bases separating them. Germline V lookup: CDR1 SQVTM, CDR2 ANQGSEA. The CDR3, as DNA: TGCAGCGTTGAAGTAGGAGGGGCTGGTGAAAAACTGTTTTTT. Translated, it gives CSVEVGGAGEKLFF. The full variable domain, rest sourced from reference TRBV29-1 and TRBJ1-4, is SAVISQKPSRDICQRGTSLTIQCQVDSQVTMMFWYRQQPGQSLTLIATANQGSEATYESGFVIDKFPISRPNLTFSTLTVSNMSPEDSSIYLCSVEVGGAGEKLFFGSGTQLSVL.

With regard to this clone: The same CDR3 arises from other DNA sequences in this sample as well. The chain links TRBV18 to TRBJ2-5, with a possible D match to TRBD1 (6 bases). Trimming took off 0 bases at V and 5 bases at J, with 10 bases between the two ends. The CDR3 is 14 amino acids. Looked up from germline, CDR1 is KGHSH and CDR2 is LQKENI. CDR3 in amino acids: CASSPPGQGETQYF. Here the CDR3 DNA reads TGTGCCAGCTCACCACCTGGGCAGGGGGAGACCCAGTACTTC.

V gene TRBV12-5 combines with J gene TRBJ2-2; D may be TRBD1 (7 bases). Germline values: CDR1 LGHNT, CDR2 FRNRAP. V was clipped by 5 bases and J by 5 bases, with 18 bases between them. This CDR3 is 16 amino acids long. Here the CDR3 DNA reads TGTGCTAGTGGTCTAATGCGGGACAGCCGGACCGGGGAGCTGTTTTTT. Translation gives CASGLMRDSRTGELFF.

In its sample, this clone was seen once. The chain uses TRBV2 and TRBJ2-5; 8 bases fit TRBD2. The V segment lost 6 bases and the J segment 5 bases; nucleotides outside the gene matches: 11. The CDR3 sequence is 15 residues long. Germline V gene lookup returns CDR1 SNHLY and CDR2 FYNNEI. The CDR3 DNA reads TGTGCCAGCAGGCCCCGCACTAGCGGTTCGGAGACCCAGTACTTC. It translates to CASRPRTSGSETQYF.

V and J are TRBV7-9 and TRBJ2-7, with D perhaps matching TRBD1 or TRBD2 (5 bases each). This CDR3 comprises 14 residues. V gave up 5 bases and J gave up 1 base, with 12 bases separating them. Looked up from germline, CDR1 is SEHNR and CDR2 is FQNEAQ (reference sequence). CDR3 DNA sequence: TGTGCCAGCAGCCTCGGGGCAGAATCCTACGAGCAGTACTTC. This codes for CASSLGAESYEQYF.